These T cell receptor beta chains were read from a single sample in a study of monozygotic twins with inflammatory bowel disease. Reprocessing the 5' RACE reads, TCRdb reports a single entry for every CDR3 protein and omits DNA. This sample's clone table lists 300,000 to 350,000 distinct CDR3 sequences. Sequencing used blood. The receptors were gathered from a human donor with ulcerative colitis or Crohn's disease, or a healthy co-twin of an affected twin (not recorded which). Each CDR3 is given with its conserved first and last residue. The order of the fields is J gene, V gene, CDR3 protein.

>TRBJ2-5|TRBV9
CASSSSGAVQETQYF
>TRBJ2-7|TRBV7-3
CASSLTAPGTGGYEQYF
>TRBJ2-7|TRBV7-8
CASSLTSHAGRYEQYF
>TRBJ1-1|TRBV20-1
CSARDGGQGQYGTFF
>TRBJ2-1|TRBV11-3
CASSFPGLAGGAQFF
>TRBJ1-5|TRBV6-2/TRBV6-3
CATMRGYSNQPQHF
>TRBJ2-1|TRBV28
CATEAPSPNEQFF
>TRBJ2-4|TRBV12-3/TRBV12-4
CASSSLQGSTGIQYF
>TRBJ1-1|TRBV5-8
CASSFVGSNTEAFF
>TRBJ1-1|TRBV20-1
CSAPGGKSVAFF
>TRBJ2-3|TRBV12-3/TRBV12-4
CASSFSTSGPTDTQYF